The sample holds many counts of the clone carrying this T cell receptor beta chain. Its antigen is still unknown. Quantitative molecular-barcoded 5'-RACE generated the TCR beta libraries. TCRdb fed the 5' RACE reads into MiXCR, producing one record per CDR3 protein. The sample has around 91,000 distinct CDR3 sequences; more than 8.5% are singletons. The data originate from a study of CD8 T cells in ankylosing spondylitis. Study-wide findings and caveats: As for the disease-linked clones, they showed a CD8+ phenotype and occurred at relatively low frequencies in peripheral blood. According to the report, clones linked to the disease were significantly enriched in matched synovial fluid samples taken from ankylosing spondylitis patients. A motif of roughly 8 highly homologous TCR beta variants was seen as apparently characteristic of ankylosing spondylitis blood.

The sequencing sample was made of blood, either unsorted or a sorted T cell fraction (not recorded which). The sequence came from a male donor with ankylosing spondylitis.

The CDR3 bases are TGCAGTGCTAGAGAGGGGTTGAACTATGGCTACACCTTC. Translated: CSAREGLNYGYTF. V and J are TRBV20-1 and TRBJ1-2; D ambiguous. Trimming removed 0 bases at V and 2 bases at J, with 7 bases between. This CDR3 is built from 13 residues. Germline V lookup: CDR1 DFQATT, CDR2 SNEGSKA (reference sequence).